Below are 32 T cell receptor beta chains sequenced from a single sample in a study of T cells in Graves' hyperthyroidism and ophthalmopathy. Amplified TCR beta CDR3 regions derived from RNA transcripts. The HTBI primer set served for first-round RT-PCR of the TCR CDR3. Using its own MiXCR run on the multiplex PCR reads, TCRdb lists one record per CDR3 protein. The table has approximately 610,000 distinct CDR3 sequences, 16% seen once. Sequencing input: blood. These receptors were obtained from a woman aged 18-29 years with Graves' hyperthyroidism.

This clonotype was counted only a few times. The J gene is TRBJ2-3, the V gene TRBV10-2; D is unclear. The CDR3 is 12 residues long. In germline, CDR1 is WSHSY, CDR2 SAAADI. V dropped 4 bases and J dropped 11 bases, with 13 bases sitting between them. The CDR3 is CASSVVLKGQYF. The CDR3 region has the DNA TGCGCCAGCAGTGTGGTCCTGAAGGGGCAGTATTTT.

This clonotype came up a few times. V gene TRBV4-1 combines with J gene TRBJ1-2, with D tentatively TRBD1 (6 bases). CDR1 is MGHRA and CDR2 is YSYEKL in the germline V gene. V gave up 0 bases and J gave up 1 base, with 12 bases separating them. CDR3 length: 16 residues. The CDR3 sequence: CASSQEQGRGNYGYTF. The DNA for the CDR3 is TGCGCCAGCAGCCAAGAACAGGGAAGGGGTAACTATGGCTACACCTTC.

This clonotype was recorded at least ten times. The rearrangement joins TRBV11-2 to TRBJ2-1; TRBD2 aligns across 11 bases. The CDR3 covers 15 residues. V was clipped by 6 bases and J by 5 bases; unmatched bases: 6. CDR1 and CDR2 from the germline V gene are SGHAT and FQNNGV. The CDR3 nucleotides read TGTGCCAGCAGGATAGCGGGGGGGCTAAACAATGAGCAGTTCTTC. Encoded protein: CASRIAGGLNNEQFF.

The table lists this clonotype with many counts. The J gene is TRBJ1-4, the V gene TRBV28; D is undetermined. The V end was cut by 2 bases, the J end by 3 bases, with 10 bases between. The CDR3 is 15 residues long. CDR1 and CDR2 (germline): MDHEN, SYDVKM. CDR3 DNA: TGTGCCAGCAGTTTAACGTCCCGGGCTAATGAAAAACTGTTTTTT. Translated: CASSLTSRANEKLFF.

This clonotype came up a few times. The CDR3 loop reads CAISEKGVTYNEQFF. The DNA for the CDR3 is TGTGCCATCAGCGAGAAAGGGGTCACCTACAATGAGCAGTTCTTC. The genes are TRBV10-3 and TRBJ2-1, with D perhaps matching TRBD1 (5 bases). Germline V gene sequence: CDR1 ENHRY, CDR2 SYGVKD. This CDR3 contains 15 residues. Trimming left V 6 bases short and J 2 bases short, with 14 bases between.

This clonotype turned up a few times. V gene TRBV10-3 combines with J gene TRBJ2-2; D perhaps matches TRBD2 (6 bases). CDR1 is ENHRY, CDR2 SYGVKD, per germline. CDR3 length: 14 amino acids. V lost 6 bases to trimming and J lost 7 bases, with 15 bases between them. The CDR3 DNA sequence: TGTGCCATCAGGTTGGTAGCGGATCACGGGGAGCTGTTTTTT. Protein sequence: CAIRLVADHGELFF.

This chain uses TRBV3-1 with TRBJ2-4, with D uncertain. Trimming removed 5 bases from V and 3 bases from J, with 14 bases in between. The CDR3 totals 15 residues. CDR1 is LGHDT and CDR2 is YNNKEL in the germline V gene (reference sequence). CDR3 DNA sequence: TGTGCCAGCAGCTTCCGACTGGGGTTCAAAAACATTCAGTACTTC. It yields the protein CASSFRLGFKNIQYF.

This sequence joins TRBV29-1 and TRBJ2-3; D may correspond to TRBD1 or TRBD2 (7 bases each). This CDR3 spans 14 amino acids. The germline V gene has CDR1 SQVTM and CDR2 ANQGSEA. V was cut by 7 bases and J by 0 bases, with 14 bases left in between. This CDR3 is CSALQGGSTDTQYF. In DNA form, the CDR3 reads TGCAGCGCTCTGCAGGGGGGGAGCACAGATACGCAGTATTTT.

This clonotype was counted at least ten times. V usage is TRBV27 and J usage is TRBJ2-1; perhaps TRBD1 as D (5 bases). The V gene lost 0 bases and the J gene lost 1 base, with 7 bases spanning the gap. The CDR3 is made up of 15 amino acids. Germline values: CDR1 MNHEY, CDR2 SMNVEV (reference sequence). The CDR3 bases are TGTGCCAGCAGTTTATCTGGGGCTTCCTACAATGAGCAGTTCTTC. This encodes CASSLSGASYNEQFF.

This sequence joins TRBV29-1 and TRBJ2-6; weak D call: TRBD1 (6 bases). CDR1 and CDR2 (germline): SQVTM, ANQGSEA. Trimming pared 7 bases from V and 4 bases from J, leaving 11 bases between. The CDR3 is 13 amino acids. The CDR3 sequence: CSATGSGANVLTF. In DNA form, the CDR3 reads TGCAGCGCAACAGGGTCAGGGGCCAACGTCCTGACTTTC.

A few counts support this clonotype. The CDR3 sequence: CASSSAGTREKLFF. The CDR3 DNA is TGTGCCAGCAGCTCCGCCGGTACTAGGGAAAAACTGTTTTTT. The chain recombines TRBV5-4 with TRBJ1-4, with D uncertain. This CDR3 has 14 residues. V gave up 3 bases and J gave up 8 bases, with 14 bases separating them. Germline CDR1 reads SGHNT; CDR2 reads YYREEE (reference sequence).

CDR3 DNA: TGTGCCATCAGACCTAGCTCTGGAAACACCATATATTTT. It is translated as CAIRPSSGNTIYF. This chain connects TRBV10-3 to TRBJ1-3, with unresolved D. The CDR3 is made up of 13 amino acids. The V and J ends lost 6 bases and 0 bases respectively, with 6 bases between them. Per the germline V gene, CDR1 is ENHRY and CDR2 is SYGVKD.

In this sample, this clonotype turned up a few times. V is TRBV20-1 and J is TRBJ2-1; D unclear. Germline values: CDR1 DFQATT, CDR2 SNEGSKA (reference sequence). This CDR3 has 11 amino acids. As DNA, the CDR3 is TGCAGCAAACTTTTAAACAATGAGCAGTTCTTC. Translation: CSKLLNNEQFF.

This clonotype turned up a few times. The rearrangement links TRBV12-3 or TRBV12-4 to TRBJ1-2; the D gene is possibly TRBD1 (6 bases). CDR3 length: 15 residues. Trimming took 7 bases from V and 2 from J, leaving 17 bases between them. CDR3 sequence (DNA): TGTGCCAGCATTGGAAACAGGGTTCCCAACTATGGCTACACCTTC. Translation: CASIGNRVPNYGYTF.

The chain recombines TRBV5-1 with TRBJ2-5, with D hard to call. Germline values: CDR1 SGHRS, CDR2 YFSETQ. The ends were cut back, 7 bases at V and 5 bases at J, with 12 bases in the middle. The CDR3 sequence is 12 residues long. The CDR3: CASRPQWETQYF. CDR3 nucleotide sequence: TGCGCCAGCCGCCCTCAGTGGGAGACCCAGTACTTC.

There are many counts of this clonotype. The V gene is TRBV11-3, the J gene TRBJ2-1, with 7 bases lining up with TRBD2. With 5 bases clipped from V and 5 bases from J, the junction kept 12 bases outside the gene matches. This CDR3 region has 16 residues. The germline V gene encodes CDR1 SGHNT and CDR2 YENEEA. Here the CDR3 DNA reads TGTGCCAGCAGCATGGCCGGGACTACCCGTAACAATGAGCAGTTCTTC. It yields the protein CASSMAGTTRNNEQFF.

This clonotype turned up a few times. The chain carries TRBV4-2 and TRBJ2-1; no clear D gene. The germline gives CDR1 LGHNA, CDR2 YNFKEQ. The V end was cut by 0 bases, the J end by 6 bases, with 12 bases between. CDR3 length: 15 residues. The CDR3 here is CASSQEKLTANEQFF. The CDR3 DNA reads TGTGCCAGCAGCCAAGAGAAACTTACCGCCAATGAGCAGTTCTTC.

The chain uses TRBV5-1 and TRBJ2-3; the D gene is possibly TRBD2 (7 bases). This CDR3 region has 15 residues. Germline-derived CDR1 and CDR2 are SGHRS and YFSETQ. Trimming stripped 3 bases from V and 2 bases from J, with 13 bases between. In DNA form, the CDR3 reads TGCGCCAGCAGCTCCGACGGGGGGCCCACAGATACGCAGTATTTT. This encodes CASSSDGGPTDTQYF.

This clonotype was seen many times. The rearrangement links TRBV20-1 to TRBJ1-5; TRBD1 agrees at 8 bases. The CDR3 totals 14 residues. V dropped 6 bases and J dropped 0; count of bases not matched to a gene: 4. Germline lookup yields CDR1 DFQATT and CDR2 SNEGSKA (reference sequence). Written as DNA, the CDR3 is TGCAGTGCCGGGACAGGTCATAGCAATCAGCCCCAGCATTTT. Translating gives CSAGTGHSNQPQHF.

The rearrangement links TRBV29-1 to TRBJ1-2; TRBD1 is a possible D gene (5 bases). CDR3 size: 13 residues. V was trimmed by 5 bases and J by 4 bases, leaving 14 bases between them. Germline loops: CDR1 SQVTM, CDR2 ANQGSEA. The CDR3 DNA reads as TGCAGCGTTCGGGACGCCGCGGGCTATGGCTACACCTTC. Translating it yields CSVRDAAGYGYTF.

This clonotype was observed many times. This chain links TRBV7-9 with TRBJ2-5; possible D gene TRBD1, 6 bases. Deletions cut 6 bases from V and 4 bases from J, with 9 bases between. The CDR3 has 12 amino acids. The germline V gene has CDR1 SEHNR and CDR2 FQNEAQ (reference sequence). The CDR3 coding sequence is TGTGCCAGCAGAACAGGGCGAGAGACCCAGTACTTC. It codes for CASRTGRETQYF.

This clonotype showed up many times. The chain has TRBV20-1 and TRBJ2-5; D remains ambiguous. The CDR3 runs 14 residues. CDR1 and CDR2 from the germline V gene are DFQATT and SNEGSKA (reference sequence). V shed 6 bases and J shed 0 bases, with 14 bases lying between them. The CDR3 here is CSALDISYQETQYF. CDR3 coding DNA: TGCAGTGCCCTTGACATTTCGTACCAAGAGACCCAGTACTTC.

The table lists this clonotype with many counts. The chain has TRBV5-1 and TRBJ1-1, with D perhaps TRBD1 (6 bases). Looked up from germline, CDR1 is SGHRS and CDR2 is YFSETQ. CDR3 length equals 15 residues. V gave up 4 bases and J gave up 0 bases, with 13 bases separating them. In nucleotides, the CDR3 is TGCGCCAGCAGCCTCACAGGGAACATGAACACTGAAGCTTTCTTT. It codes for CASSLTGNMNTEAFF.

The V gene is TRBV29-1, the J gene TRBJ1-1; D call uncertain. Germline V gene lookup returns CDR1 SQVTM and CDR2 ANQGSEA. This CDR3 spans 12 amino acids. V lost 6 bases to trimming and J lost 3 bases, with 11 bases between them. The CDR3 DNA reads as TGCAGCGTCCGCCGGCTTGACACTGAAGCTTTCTTT. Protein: CSVRRLDTEAFF.

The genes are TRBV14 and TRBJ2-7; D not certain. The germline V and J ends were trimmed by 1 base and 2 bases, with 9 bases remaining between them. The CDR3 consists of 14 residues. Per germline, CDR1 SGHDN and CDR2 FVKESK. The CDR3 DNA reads TGTGCCAGCAGCCAAGTACCGGCAACCTACGAGCAGTACTTC. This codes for CASSQVPATYEQYF. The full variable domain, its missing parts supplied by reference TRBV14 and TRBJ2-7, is EAGVTQFPSHSVIEKGQTVTLRCDPISGHDNLYWYRRVMGKEIKFLLHFVKESKQDESGMPNNRFLAERTGGTYSTLKVQPAELEDSGVYFCASSQVPATYEQYFGPGTRLTVT.

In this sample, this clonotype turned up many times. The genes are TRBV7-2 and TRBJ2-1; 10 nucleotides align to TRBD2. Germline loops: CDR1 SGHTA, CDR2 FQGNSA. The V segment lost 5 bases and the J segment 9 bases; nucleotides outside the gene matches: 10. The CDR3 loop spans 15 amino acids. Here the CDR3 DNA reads TGTGCCAGCAGCCGGACTAGCGGAACCTCACTTGAGCAGTTCTTC. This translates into CASSRTSGTSLEQFF.

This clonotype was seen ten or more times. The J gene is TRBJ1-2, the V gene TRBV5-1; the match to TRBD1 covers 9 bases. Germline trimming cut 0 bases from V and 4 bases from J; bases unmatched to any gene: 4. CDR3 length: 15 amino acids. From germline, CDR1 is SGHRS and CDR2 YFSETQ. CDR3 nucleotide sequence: TGCGCCAGCAGCTTGGAGACAGGGGGTCTCTATGGCTACACCTTC. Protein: CASSLETGGLYGYTF. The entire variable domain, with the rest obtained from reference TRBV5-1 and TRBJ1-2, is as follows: KAGVTQTPRYLIKTRGQQVTLSCSPISGHRSVSWYQQTPGQGLQFLFEYFSETQRNKGNFPGRFSGRQFSNSRSEMNVSTLELGDSALYLCASSLETGGLYGYTFGSGTRLTVV.

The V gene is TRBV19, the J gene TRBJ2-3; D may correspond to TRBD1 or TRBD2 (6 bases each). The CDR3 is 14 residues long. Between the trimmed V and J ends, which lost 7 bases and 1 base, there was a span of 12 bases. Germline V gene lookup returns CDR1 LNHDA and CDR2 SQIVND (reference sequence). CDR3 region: CASNLGGRTDTQYF. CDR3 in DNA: TGTGCCAGTAACCTCGGGGGCCGCACAGATACGCAGTATTTT.

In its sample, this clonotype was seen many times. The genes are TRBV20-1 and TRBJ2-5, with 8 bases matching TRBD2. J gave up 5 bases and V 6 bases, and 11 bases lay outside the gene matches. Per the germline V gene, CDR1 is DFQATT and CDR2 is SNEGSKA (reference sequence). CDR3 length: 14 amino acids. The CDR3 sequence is CSALSGGFGETQYF. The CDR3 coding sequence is TGCAGTGCCCTGAGCGGGGGTTTCGGGGAGACCCAGTACTTC.

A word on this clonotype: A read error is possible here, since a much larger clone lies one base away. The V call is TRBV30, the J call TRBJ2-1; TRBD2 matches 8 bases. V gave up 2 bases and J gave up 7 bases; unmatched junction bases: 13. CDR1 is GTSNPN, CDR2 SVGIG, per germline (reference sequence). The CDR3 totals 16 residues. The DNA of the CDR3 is TGTGCCTGGAGTCTACTTCACCAGGGGACTAGTAATGAGCAGTTCTTC. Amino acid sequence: CAWSLLHQGTSNEQFF. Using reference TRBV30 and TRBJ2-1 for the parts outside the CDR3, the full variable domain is SQTIHQWPATLVQPVGSPLSLECTVEGTSNPNLYWYRQAAGRGLQLLFYSVGIGQISSEVPQNLSASRPQDRQFILSSKKLLLSDSGFYLCAWSLLHQGTSNEQFFGPGTRLTVL.

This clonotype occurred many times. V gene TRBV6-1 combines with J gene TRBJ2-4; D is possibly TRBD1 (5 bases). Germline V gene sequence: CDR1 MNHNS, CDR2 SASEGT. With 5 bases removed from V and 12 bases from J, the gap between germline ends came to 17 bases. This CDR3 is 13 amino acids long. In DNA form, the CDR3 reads TGTGCCAGCAGTTCTCATTTCCAGGGTAATCAGTACTTC. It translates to CASSSHFQGNQYF.

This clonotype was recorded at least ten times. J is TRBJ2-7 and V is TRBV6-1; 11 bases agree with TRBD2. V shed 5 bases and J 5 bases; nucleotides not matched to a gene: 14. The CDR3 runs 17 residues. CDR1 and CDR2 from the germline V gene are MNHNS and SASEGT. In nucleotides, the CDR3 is TGTGCCAGCAGTTATTTAACTAGCGGGAGAAGTCGGGACGAGCAGTACTTC. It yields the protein CASSYLTSGRSRDEQYF.